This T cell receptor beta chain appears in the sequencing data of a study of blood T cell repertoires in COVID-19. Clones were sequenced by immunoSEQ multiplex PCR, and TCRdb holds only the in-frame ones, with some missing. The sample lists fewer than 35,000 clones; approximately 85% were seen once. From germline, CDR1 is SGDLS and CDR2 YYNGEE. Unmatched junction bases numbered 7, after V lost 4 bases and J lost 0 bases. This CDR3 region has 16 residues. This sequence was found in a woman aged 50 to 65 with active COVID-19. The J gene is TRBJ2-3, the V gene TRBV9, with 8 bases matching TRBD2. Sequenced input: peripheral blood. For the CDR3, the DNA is TGTGCCAGCAGCTCGGGAGGGCGGCCGAGCACAGATACGCAGTATTTT. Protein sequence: CASSSGGRPSTDTQYF.